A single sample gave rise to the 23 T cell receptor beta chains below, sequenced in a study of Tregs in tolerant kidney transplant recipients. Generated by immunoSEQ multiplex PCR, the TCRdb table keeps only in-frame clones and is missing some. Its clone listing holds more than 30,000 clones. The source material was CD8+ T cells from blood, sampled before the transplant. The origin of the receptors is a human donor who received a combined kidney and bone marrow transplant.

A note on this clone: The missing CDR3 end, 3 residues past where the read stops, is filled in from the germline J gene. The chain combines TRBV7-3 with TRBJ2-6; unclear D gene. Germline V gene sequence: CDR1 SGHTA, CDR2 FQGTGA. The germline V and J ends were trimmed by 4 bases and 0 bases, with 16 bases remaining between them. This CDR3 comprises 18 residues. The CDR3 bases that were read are TGTGCCAGCAGCTCACCCGAGCCGCCAAGCTCTGGGGCCAACGTC. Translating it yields CASSSPEPPSSGANV. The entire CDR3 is CASSSPEPPSSGANVLTF. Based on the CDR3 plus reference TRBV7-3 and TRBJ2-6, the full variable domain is GAGVSQTPSNKVTEKGKYVELRCDPISGHTALYWYRQSLGQGPEFLIYFQGTGAADDSGLPNDRFFAVRPEGSVSTLKIQRTERGDSAVYLCASSSPEPPSSGANVLTFGAGSRLTVL.

The CDR3 DNA, read in part, is TGCGCCAGCAGCTTGGGACAGGGGGCTAGTACTGAA. It specifies CASSLGQGASTE. The CDR3 in full is CASSLGQGASTEAFF. This chain joins TRBV5-1 and TRBJ1-1, with 10 positions matching TRBD1. Coverage ceases 3 residues before the CDR3 finishes, and the germline J gene fills in the end. The V gene's germline CDR1 is SGHRS and CDR2 YFSETQ. The trim removed 0 bases at V and 5 bases at J, leaving 4 bases unmatched. The CDR3 extends over 15 amino acids.

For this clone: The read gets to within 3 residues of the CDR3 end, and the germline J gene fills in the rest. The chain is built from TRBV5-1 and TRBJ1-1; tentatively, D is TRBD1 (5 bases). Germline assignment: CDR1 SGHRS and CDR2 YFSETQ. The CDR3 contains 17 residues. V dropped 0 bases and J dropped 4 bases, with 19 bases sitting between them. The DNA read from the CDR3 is TGCGCCAGCAGCTTGGTGAACGTGCAGCCCGGGGGCACTGAA. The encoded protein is CASSLVNVQPGGTE. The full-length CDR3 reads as CASSLVNVQPGGTEAFF.

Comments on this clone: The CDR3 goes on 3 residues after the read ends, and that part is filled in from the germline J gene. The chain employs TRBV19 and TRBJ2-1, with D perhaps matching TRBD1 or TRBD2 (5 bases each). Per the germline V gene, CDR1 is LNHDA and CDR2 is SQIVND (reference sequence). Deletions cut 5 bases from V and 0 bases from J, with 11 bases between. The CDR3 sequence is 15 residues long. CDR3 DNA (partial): TGTGCCAGTAGTGAGGGGTTTAGCTCCTACAATGAG. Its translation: CASSEGFSSYNE. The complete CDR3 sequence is CASSEGFSSYNEQFF. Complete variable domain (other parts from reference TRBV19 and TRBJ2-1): DGGITQSPKYLFRKEGQNVTLSCEQNLNHDAMYWYRQDPGQGLRLIYYSQIVNDFQKGDIAEGYSVSREKKESFPLTVTSAQKNPTAFYLCASSEGFSSYNEQFFGPGTRLTVL.

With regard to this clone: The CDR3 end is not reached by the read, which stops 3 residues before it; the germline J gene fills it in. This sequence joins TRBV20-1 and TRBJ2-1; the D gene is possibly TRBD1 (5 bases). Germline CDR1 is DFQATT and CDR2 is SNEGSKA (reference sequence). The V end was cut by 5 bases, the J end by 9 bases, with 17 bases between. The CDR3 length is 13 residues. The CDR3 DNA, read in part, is TGCAGTGCTTCCGACGGACACCGGGTTGAG. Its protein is CSASDGHRVE. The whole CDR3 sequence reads CSASDGHRVEQFF.

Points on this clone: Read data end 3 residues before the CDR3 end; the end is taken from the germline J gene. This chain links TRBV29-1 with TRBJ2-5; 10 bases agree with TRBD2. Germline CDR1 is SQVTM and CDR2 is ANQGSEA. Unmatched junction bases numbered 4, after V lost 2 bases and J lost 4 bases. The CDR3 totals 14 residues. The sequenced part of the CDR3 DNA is TGCAGCGTTGAACTAGCGGGAGTTGCAGAGACC. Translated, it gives CSVELAGVAET. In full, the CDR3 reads CSVELAGVAETQYF. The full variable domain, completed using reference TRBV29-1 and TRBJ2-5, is SAVISQKPSRDICQRGTSLTIQCQVDSQVTMMFWYRQQPGQSLTLIATANQGSEATYESGFVIDKFPISRPNLTFSTLTVSNMSPEDSSIYLCSVELAGVAETQYFGPGTRLLVL.

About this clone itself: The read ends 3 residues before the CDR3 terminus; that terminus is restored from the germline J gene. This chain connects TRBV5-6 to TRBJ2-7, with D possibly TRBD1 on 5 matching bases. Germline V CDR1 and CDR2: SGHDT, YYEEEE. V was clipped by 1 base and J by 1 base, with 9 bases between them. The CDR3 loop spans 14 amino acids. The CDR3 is CASSLIRASYEQYF. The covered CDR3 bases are TGTGCCAGCAGCTTGATCAGGGCGTCCTACGAG.

The CDR3 DNA, read in part, is TGCAGTGCTAGACCGTGGACTAGCGGGAAAATCCAAGAGACC. Residues: CSARPWTSGKIQET. The whole CDR3 sequence is CSARPWTSGKIQETQYF. The chain uses TRBV20-1 and TRBJ2-5, with 12 bases identical to TRBD2. The read gets to within 3 residues of the CDR3 end, and the germline J gene fills in the rest. Germline V gene data show CDR1 as DFQATT and CDR2 as SNEGSKA (reference sequence). V lost 2 bases and J lost 1; bases outside the gene matches: 8. The CDR3 contains 17 residues.

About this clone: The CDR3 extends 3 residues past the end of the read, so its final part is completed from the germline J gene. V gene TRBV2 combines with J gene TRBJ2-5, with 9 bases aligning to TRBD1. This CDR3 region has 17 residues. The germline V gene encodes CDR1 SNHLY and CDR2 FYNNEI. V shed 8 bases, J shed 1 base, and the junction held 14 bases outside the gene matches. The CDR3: CASSLQGAPLIQETQYF. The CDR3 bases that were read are TGTGCCAGCTCACTACAGGGGGCCCCCCTGATCCAAGAGACC.

CDR3 DNA, as far as it was read: TGTGCCAGCAGCTTAGCCCTCCGTGGCACCTACGAG. Translation: CASSLALRGTYE. The whole CDR3 sequence reads CASSLALRGTYEQYF. The chain combines TRBV7-9 with TRBJ2-7; D uncertain. The read terminates 3 residues before the CDR3 end, so the remaining end is supplied by the germline J gene. V lost 0 bases, J lost 2 bases, and 11 bases lay in between. The CDR3 runs 15 residues. CDR1 and CDR2 from the germline V gene are SEHNR and FQNEAQ (reference sequence).

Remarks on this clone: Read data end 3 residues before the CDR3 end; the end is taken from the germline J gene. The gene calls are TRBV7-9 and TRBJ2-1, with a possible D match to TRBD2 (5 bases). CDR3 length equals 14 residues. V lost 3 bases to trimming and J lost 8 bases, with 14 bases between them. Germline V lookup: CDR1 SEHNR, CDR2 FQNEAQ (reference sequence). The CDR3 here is CASSFRGSYHEQFF. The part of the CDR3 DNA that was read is TGTGCCAGCAGCTTCCGGGGATCGTATCATGAG.

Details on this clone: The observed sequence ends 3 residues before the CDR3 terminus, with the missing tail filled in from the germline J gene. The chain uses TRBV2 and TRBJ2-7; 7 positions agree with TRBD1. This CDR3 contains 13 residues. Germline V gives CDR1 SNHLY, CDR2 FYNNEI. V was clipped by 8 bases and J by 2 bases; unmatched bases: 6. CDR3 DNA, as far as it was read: TGTGCCAGCGAGGGGGCAGGGCCCTACGAG. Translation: CASEGAGPYE. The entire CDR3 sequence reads CASEGAGPYEQYF.

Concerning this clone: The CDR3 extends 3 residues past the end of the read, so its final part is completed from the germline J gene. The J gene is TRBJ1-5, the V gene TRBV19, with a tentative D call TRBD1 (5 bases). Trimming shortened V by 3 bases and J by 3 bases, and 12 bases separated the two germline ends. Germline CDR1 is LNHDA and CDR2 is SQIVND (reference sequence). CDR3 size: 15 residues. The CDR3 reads CASSMVMGLNQPQHF. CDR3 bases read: TGTGCCAGTAGTATGGTTATGGGGCTCAATCAGCCC.

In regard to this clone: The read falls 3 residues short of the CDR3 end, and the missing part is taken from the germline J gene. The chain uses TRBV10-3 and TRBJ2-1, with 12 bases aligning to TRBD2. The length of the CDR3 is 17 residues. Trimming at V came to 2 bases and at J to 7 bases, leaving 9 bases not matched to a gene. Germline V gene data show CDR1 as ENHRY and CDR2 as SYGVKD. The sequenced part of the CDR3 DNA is TGTGCCATCAGTGAGGCTAGCGGGAGGGCCCTCGATAATGAG. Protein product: CAISEASGRALDNE. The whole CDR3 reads CAISEASGRALDNEQFF.

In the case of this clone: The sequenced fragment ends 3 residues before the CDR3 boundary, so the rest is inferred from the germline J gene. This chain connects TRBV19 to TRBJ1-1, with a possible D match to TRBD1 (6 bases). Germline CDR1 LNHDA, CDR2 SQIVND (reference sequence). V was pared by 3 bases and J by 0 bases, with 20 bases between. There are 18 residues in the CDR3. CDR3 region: CASSMGPGRGTLNTEAFF. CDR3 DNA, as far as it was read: TGTGCCAGTAGTATGGGGCCCGGGCGGGGGACACTGAACACTGAA. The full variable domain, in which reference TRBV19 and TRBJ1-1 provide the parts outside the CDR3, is DGGITQSPKYLFRKEGQNVTLSCEQNLNHDAMYWYRQDPGQGLRLIYYSQIVNDFQKGDIAEGYSVSREKKESFPLTVTSAQKNPTAFYLCASSMGPGRGTLNTEAFFGQGTRLTVV.

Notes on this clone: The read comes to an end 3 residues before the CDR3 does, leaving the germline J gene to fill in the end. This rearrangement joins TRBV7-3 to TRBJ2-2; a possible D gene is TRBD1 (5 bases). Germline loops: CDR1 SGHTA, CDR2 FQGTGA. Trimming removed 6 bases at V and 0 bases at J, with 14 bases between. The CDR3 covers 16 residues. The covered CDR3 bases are TGTGCCAGCAGGCATACAGGAAGCGCGAACACCGGGGAG. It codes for CASRHTGSANTGE. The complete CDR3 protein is CASRHTGSANTGELFF.

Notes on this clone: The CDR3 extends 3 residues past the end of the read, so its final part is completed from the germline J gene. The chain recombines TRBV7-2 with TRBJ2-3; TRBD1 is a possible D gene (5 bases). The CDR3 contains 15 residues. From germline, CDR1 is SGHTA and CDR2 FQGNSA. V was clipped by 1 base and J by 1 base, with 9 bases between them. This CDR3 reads CASSLGLGGTDTQYF. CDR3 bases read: TGTGCCAGCAGCTTAGGGTTAGGGGGCACAGATACG. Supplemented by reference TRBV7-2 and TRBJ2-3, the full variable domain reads GAGVSQSPSNKVTEKGKDVELRCDPISGHTALYWYRQSLGQGLEFLIYFQGNSAPDKSGLPSDRFSAERTGGSVSTLTIQRTQQEDSAVYLCASSLGLGGTDTQYFGPGTRLTVL.

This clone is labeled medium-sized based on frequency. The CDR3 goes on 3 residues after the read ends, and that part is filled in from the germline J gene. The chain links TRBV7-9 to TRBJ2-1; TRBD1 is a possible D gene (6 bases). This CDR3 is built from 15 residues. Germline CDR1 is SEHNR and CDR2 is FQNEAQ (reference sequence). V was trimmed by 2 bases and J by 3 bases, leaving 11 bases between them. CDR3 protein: CASSLTQGFYNEQFF. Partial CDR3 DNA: TGTGCCAGCAGCTTAACCCAGGGGTTCTACAATGAG.

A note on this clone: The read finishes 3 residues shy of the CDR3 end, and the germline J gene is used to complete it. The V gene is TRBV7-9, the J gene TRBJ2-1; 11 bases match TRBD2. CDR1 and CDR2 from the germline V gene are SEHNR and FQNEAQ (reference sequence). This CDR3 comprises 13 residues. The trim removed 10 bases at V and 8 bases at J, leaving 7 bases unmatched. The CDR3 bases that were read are TGTGCCACCGGGCTAGCGGGAGGATATGAG. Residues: CATGLAGGYE. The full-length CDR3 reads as CATGLAGGYEQFF.

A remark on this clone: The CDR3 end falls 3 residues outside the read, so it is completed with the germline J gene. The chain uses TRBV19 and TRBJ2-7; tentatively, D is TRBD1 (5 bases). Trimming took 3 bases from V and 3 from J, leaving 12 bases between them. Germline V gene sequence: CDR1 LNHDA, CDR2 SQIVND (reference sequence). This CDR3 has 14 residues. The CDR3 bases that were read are TGTGCCAGTAGTATTGGACACATCGTCTACGAG. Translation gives CASSIGHIVYE. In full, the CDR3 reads CASSIGHIVYEQYF.

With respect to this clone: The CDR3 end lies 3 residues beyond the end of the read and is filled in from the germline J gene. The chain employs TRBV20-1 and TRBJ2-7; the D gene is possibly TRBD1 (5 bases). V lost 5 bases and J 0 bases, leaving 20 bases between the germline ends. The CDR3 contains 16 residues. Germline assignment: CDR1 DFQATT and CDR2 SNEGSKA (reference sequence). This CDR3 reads CSAPRPRQQSSYEQYF. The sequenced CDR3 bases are TGCAGTGCTCCCCGCCCCAGACAGCAAAGCTCCTACGAG.

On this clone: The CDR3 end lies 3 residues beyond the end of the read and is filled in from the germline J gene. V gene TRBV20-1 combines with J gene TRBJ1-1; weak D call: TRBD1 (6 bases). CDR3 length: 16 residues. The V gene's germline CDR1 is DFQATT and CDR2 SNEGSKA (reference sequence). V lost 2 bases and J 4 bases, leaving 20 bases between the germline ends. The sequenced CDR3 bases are TGCAGTGCTAGACTTCTAATACAGGGAGGTCGCACTGAA. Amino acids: CSARLLIQGGRTE. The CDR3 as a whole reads CSARLLIQGGRTEAFF.

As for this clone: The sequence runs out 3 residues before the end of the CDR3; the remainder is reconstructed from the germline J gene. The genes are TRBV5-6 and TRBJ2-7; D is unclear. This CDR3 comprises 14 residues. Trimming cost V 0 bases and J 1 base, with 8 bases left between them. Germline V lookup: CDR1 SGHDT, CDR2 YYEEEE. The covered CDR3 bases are TGTGCCAGCAGCTTGGGGGCACAGTCCTACGAG. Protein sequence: CASSLGAQSYE. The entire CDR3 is CASSLGAQSYEQYF.